This entry describes one T cell receptor (beta chain). Which antigen it targets is not known. This clone may be a read error of a much larger clone one base away. This sample is drawn from a study of chronic HIV infection and antiretroviral therapy (dated by TCRdb to the mid-2010s). Based on the germline V gene, the CDR1 and CDR2 sequences are SQVTM and ANQGSEA. The CDR3 spans 14 residues, from the cysteine through the phenylalanine. Just the 42-base CDR3 DNA is kept, in frame starting at base 1. Libraries were prepared through 5' RACE. These reads were obtained on an Illumina MiSeq. TCRdb trimmed the raw reads at Q25, called clones with MiXCR and kept productive beta chains. A single entry per CDR3 protein holds the most common genes and DNA from its merged rows. The sample yields around 30,000 distinct CDR3 sequences; about 9.6% were counted once. The ten top clones hold about 2.5% of the sample.

This clonotype originated in an adult who had HIV and had not received antiretroviral therapy, or was an uninfected healthy control (not recorded which). The sequence is built from TRBV29-1 and TRBJ1-2, and TRBD1 aligns with 10 junction nucleotides. The specimen sequenced was peripheral blood. The sequence in DNA is TGCAGCGTTGGAGGGACAGGGGCTAACTATGGCCACACCTTC. This sequence encodes CSVGGTGANYGHTF.